Presented here are 21 T cell receptor beta chains from one specimen sequenced in a study of B cell selection in AIRE deficiency. The assay was immunoSEQ multiplex PCR, and TCRdb's table has in-frame clones only and misses some. The repertoire consists of about 27,000 clones, with around 95% occurring once and the leading ten covering around 0.26%. Conventional CD4 T cells were sorted as CD4+CD127+ cells. The sequencing sample was made of CD4+CD127+ conventional T cells sorted from PBMCs. These receptors were taken from a human donor in good health.

CDR3 in amino acids: CASSMGRAYSNQPQHF. CDR3 DNA: TGTGCCAGTAGTATGGGCAGGGCCTATAGCAATCAGCCCCAGCATTTT. The rearrangement joins TRBV19 to TRBJ1-5; possibly TRBD1 for D (5 bases). V was pared by 3 bases and J by 0 bases, with 12 bases between. Germline lookup yields CDR1 LNHDA and CDR2 SQIVND (reference sequence). This CDR3 contains 16 residues.

This sequence joins TRBV2 and TRBJ1-2; 7 nucleotides agree with TRBD1. Germline CDR1 reads SNHLY; CDR2 reads FYNNEI. CDR3 length: 14 amino acids. Trimming removed 1 base from V and 4 bases from J; junction bases left unmatched: 3. CDR3 protein: CASSEGGQRYGYTF. CDR3 nucleotide sequence: TGTGCCAGCAGTGAAGGGGGACAGCGCTATGGCTACACCTTC.

This chain joins TRBV6-7 and TRBJ1-5; D ambiguous. TRBV6-7 is marked as an open reading frame, function uncertain. The germline V and J ends were trimmed by 6 bases and 2 bases, with 11 bases remaining between them. The CDR3 spans 14 residues. The CDR3 here is CASSLGRGNQPQHF. DNA for the CDR3: TGTGCCAGCAGCCTCGGGAGGGGCAATCAGCCCCAGCATTTT.

The chain has TRBV29-1 and TRBJ2-7; a possible D gene is TRBD2 (7 bases). This CDR3 comprises 13 residues. With 4 bases removed from V and 4 bases from J, the gap between germline ends came to 14 bases. Germline values: CDR1 SQVTM, CDR2 ANQGSEA. CDR3 protein: CSVANRGGYEQYF. As DNA, the CDR3 is TGCAGCGTTGCAAATAGGGGGGGGTACGAGCAGTACTTC.

The chain links TRBV29-1 to TRBJ1-1; tentative D call: TRBD1 (5 bases). There are 11 residues in the CDR3. Trimming removed 5 bases at V and 4 bases at J, with 8 bases between. The germline V gene encodes CDR1 SQVTM and CDR2 ANQGSEA. The CDR3 loop is CSVQGVTEAFF. CDR3 DNA sequence: TGCAGCGTTCAGGGTGTCACTGAAGCTTTCTTT.

This clone was counted a few times. The chain is built from TRBV7-9 and TRBJ2-7; possibly TRBD2 for D (5 bases). Germline CDR1 is SEHNR and CDR2 is FQNEAQ (reference sequence). Deletions cut 5 bases from V and 2 bases from J, with 7 bases between. The CDR3 consists of 12 residues. CDR3 region: CASSGLAYEQYF. CDR3 nucleotides: TGTGCCAGCAGCGGACTCGCCTACGAGCAGTACTTC.

The CDR3 DNA reads as TGTGCCAGTAGTAAACCCCCGCTCAATGAGCAGTTCTTC. It encodes CASSKPPLNEQFF. The rearrangement uses TRBV19 and TRBJ2-1, with D unresolved. The CDR3 contains 13 residues. Trimming stripped 4 bases from V and 6 bases from J, with 10 bases between. Germline values: CDR1 LNHDA, CDR2 SQIVND (reference sequence).

V usage is TRBV4-1 and J usage is TRBJ2-3, with D perhaps matching TRBD2 (5 bases). The CDR3 has 14 residues. Germline V CDR1 and CDR2: MGHRA, YSYEKL. The germline V and J ends were trimmed by 4 bases and 2 bases, with 10 bases remaining between them. CDR3 loop: CASSPEEATDTQYF. CDR3 nucleotides: TGCGCCAGCAGCCCCGAGGAGGCCACAGATACGCAGTATTTT.

The V call is TRBV5-1, the J call TRBJ2-5; TRBD1 aligns across 7 bases. CDR3 size: 14 residues. Germline lookup yields CDR1 SGHRS and CDR2 YFSETQ. The trim removed 3 bases at V and 2 bases at J, leaving 4 bases unmatched. The CDR3 DNA reads TGCGCCAGCAGCTCAGGCAGGGGGCAAGAGACCCAGTACTTC. Protein product: CASSSGRGQETQYF.

This rearrangement joins TRBV6-1 to TRBJ1-2, with D possibly matching TRBD1 (5 bases). V gave up 5 bases and J gave up 9 bases, with 22 bases separating them. The CDR3 is made up of 15 amino acids. The germline gives CDR1 MNHNS, CDR2 SASEGT. CDR3 nucleotides: TGTGCCAGCAGTCTCAAAATGGGACCCATAGAGAGCTACACCTTC. Residues: CASSLKMGPIESYTF.

In nucleotides, the CDR3 is TGTGCCAGCAGTTTAGGTTTAGGACGCGATGGCTACACCTTC. The encoded protein is CASSLGLGRDGYTF. The chain combines TRBV27 with TRBJ1-2; D ambiguous. Trimming took off 2 bases at V and 6 bases at J, with 13 bases between the two ends. The CDR3 length is 14 residues. Germline V gene data show CDR1 as MNHEY and CDR2 as SMNVEV (reference sequence).

V and J are TRBV9 and TRBJ2-5; D is possibly TRBD1 or TRBD2 (5 bases each). The CDR3 length is 15 residues. V was shortened by 7 bases and J by 5 bases, with 21 bases between the two germline ends. Germline CDR1 reads SGDLS; CDR2 reads YYNGEE. CDR3 sequence (DNA): TGTGCCAGCCAGGTCGGGGCTACCCTAGGGGAGACCCAGTACTTC. It specifies CASQVGATLGETQYF.

The CDR3 loop is CASSPPGQFEKLFF. The CDR3 DNA sequence: TGTGCCAGCAGTCCTCCCGGACAGTTTGAAAAACTGTTTTTT. The rearrangement links TRBV27 to TRBJ1-4, with TRBD1 as a possible D gene (6 bases). Germline CDR1 MNHEY, CDR2 SMNVEV (reference sequence). The CDR3 runs 14 residues. V was clipped by 5 bases and J by 7 bases, with 14 bases between them. Supplemented by reference TRBV27 and TRBJ1-4, the full variable domain reads EAQVTQNPRYLITVTGKKLTVTCSQNMNHEYMSWYRQDPGLGLRQIYYSMNVEVTDKGDVPEGYKVSRKEKRNFPLILESPSPNQTSLYFCASSPPGQFEKLFFGSGTQLSVL.

CDR3 DNA: TGTGCCAGCAGCATCGGTCCGATTTACGAGCAGTACTTC. Its protein is CASSIGPIYEQYF. V is TRBV7-9 and J is TRBJ2-7; D remains ambiguous. The CDR3 totals 13 residues. Germline V gene lookup returns CDR1 SEHNR and CDR2 FQNEAQ (reference sequence). Deletions cut 5 bases from V and 4 bases from J, with 12 bases between.

The V gene is TRBV10-3, the J gene TRBJ2-7; 8 bases match TRBD1. CDR1 is ENHRY and CDR2 is SYGVKD in the germline V gene. The CDR3 is made up of 13 amino acids. V shed 6 bases, J shed 3 bases, and the junction held 4 bases outside the gene matches. CDR3 DNA sequence: TGTGCCATCAGCCCGGGACAGGTCTACGAGCAGTACTTC. Encoded protein: CAISPGQVYEQYF.

Regarding this clone: The sample contains more than one DNA sequence encoding this CDR3. The rearrangement uses TRBV30 and TRBJ2-7, with D unresolved. V lost 8 bases, J lost 0 bases, and 14 bases lay in between. The CDR3 covers 13 residues. Germline CDR1 is GTSNPN and CDR2 is SVGIG (reference sequence). DNA of the CDR3: TGTGCCAGCCGTGGCAGGAGCTCCTACGAGCAGTACTTC. Translation gives CASRGRSSYEQYF.

This clone has a single count. This rearrangement joins TRBV7-6 to TRBJ2-7; TRBD1 is a possible D gene (7 bases). From germline, CDR1 is SGHVS and CDR2 FNYEAQ. The CDR3 sequence is 13 residues long. The ends were cut back, 5 bases at V and 3 bases at J, with 11 bases in the middle. In DNA form, the CDR3 reads TGTGCCAGCAGCGGAGGGACAGACTACGAGCAGTACTTC. This translates into CASSGGTDYEQYF.

About this clone: An end of the junction differs from the germline gene, which may be a read error. V usage is TRBV5-1 and J usage is TRBJ2-7; the match to TRBD2 covers 14 bases. CDR1 SGHRS and CDR2 YFSETQ come from the germline V gene. The CDR3 extends over 21 amino acids. CDR3 region: CARSHGAPGGGGLAGAYEQYF. The DNA for the CDR3 is TGCGCCCGCAGCCACGGAGCCCCCGGGGGTGGGGGACTAGCGGGGGCCTACGAGCAGTACTTC.

V is TRBV5-1 and J is TRBJ1-2; D is perhaps TRBD1 (5 bases). Germline CDR1 and CDR2: SGHRS and YFSETQ. This CDR3 is built from 14 residues. V dropped 4 bases and J dropped 5 bases, with 15 bases sitting between them. CDR3 region: CASSTLAGWYGYTF. As DNA, the CDR3 is TGCGCCAGCAGCACCCTCGCAGGGTGGTATGGCTACACCTTC.

The chain couples TRBV7-9 to TRBJ1-2, with D unclear. CDR1 is SEHNR and CDR2 is FQNEAQ in the germline V gene (reference sequence). Trimming cost V 5 bases and J 8 bases, with 12 bases left between them. The CDR3 is 12 amino acids. The CDR3, as DNA: TGTGCCAGCAGCCTCTATGCGCTGGGCTACACCTTC. Protein product: CASSLYALGYTF.

The chain has TRBV4-2 and TRBJ2-2, with TRBD2 identical over 8 bases. With V trimmed by 1 base and J by 0 bases, 16 bases remained unmatched. Per germline, CDR1 LGHNA and CDR2 YNFKEQ. The CDR3 contains 21 residues. This CDR3 reads CASSQGLFLPGGPSNTGELFF. The CDR3 DNA sequence: TGTGCCAGCAGCCAAGGGCTTTTTCTTCCGGGAGGGCCGTCGAACACCGGGGAGCTGTTTTTT.